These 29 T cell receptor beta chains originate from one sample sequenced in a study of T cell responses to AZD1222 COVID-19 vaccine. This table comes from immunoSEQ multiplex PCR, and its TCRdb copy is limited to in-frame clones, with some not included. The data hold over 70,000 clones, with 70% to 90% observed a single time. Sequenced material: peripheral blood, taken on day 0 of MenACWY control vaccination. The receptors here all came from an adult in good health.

The CDR3 reads CASSFQSSYEQYF. CDR3 DNA sequence: TGTGCCAGCAGCTTTCAGAGCTCCTACGAGCAGTACTTC. The chain joins TRBV5-6 to TRBJ2-7, with D uncertain. V lost 2 bases to trimming and J lost 0 bases, with 6 bases between them. The CDR3 consists of 13 residues. Germline lookup yields CDR1 SGHDT and CDR2 YYEEEE.

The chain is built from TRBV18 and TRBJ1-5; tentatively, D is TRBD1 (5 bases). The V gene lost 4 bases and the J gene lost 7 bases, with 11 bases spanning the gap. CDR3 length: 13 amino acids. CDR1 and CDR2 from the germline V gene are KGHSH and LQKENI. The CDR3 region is CASSRGSGQPQHF. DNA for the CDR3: TGTGCCAGCTCACGGGGGTCGGGGCAGCCCCAGCATTTT.

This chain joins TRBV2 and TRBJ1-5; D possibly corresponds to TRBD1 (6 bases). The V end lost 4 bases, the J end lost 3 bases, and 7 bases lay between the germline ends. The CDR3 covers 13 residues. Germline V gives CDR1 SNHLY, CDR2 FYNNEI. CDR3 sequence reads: CASSGTVNQPQHF. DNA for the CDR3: TGTGCCAGCAGTGGGACAGTCAATCAGCCCCAGCATTTT.

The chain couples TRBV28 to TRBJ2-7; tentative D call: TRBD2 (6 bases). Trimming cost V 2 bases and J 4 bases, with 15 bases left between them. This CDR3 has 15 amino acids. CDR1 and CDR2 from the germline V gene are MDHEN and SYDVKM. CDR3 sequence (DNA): TGTGCCAGCAGTTTAGGAGGGGTTGGGTTTTACGAGCAGTACTTC. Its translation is CASSLGGVGFYEQYF.

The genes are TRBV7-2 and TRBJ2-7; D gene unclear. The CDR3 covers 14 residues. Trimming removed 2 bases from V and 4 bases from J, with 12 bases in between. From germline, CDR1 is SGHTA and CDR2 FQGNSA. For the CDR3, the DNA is TGTGCCAGCAGCTTACCCCCCCCGCGATACGAGCAGTACTTC. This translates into CASSLPPPRYEQYF.

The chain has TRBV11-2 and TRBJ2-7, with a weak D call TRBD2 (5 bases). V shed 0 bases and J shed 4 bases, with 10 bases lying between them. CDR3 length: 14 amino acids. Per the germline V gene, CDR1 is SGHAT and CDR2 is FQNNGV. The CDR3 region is CASSLDREPYEQYF. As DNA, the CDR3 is TGTGCCAGCAGCTTAGATCGGGAACCATACGAGCAGTACTTC.

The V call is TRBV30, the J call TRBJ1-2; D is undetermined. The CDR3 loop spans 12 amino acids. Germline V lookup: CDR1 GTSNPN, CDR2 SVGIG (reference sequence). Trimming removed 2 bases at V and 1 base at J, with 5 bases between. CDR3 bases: TGTGCCTGGAGTAAGGTTAACTATGGCTACACCTTC. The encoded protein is CAWSKVNYGYTF. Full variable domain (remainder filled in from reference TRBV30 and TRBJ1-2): SQTIHQWPATLVQPVGSPLSLECTVEGTSNPNLYWYRQAAGRGLQLLFYSVGIGQISSEVPQNLSASRPQDRQFILSSKKLLLSDSGFYLCAWSKVNYGYTFGSGTRLTVV.

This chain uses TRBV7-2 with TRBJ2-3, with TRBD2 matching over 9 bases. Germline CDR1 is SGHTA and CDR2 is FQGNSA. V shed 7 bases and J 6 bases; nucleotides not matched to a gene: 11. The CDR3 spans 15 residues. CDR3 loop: CASTRRASGDDTQYF. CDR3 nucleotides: TGTGCCAGCACCCGTCGGGCTAGCGGGGATGATACGCAGTATTTT.

Here the CDR3 reads CASSSQTGTNEQFF. CDR3 sequence (DNA): TGTGCCAGCAGCTCCCAGACAGGGACCAATGAGCAGTTCTTC. V gene TRBV7-2 combines with J gene TRBJ2-1; 7 bases line up with TRBD1. J gave up 6 bases and V 4 bases, and 6 bases lay outside the gene matches. Germline CDR1 and CDR2: SGHTA and FQGNSA. This CDR3 region has 14 residues.

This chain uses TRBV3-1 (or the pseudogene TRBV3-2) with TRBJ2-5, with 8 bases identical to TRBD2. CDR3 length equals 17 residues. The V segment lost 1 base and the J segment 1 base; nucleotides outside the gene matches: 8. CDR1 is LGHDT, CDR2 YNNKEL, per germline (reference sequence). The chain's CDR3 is CASSQASAGALQETQYF. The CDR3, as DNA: TGTGCCAGCAGCCAAGCCTCAGCGGGGGCGCTCCAAGAGACCCAGTACTTC.

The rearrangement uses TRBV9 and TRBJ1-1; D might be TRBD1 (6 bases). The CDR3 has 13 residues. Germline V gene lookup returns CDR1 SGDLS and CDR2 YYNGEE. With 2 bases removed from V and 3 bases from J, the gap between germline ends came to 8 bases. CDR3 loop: CASSVRQDTEAFF. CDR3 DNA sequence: TGTGCCAGCAGCGTCCGACAGGACACTGAAGCTTTCTTT.

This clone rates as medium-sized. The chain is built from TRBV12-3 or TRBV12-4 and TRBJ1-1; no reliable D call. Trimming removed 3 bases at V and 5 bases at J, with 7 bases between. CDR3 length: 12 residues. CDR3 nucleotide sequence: TGTGCCAGCAGTTTCGGTATAACTGAAGCTTTCTTT. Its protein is CASSFGITEAFF.

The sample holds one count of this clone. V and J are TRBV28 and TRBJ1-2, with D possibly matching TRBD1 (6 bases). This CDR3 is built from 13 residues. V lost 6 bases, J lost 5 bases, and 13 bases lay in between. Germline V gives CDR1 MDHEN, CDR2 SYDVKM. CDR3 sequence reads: CASRIDTGYGYTF. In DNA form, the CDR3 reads TGTGCCAGCAGGATAGACACAGGGTATGGCTACACCTTC.

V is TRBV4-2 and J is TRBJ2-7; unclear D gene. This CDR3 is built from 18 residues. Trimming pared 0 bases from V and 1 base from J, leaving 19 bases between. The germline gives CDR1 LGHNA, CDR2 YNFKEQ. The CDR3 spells CASSQDLPRWEASYEQYF. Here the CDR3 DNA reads TGTGCCAGCAGCCAAGATTTACCCCGGTGGGAAGCATCCTACGAGCAGTACTTC.

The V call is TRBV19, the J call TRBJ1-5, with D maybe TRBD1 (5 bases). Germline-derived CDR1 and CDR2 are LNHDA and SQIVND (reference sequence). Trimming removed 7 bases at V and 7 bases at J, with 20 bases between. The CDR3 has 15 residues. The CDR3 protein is CASNGSSRRGQPQHF. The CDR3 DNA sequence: TGTGCCAGTAATGGCAGCTCTAGGAGGGGACAGCCCCAGCATTTT. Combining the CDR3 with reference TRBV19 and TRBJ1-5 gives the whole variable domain DGGITQSPKYLFRKEGQNVTLSCEQNLNHDAMYWYRQDPGQGLRLIYYSQIVNDFQKGDIAEGYSVSREKKESFPLTVTSAQKNPTAFYLCASNGSSRRGQPQHFGDGTRLSIL.

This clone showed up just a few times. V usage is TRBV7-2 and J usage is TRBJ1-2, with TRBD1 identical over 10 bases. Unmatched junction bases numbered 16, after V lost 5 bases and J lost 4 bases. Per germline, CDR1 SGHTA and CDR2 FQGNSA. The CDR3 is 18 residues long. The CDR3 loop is CASSPTPTWTGGSYGYTF. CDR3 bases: TGTGCCAGCAGCCCGACCCCTACCTGGACAGGGGGATCCTATGGCTACACCTTC. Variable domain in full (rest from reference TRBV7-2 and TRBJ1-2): GAGVSQSPSNKVTEKGKDVELRCDPISGHTALYWYRQSLGQGLEFLIYFQGNSAPDKSGLPSDRFSAERTGGSVSTLTIQRTQQEDSAVYLCASSPTPTWTGGSYGYTFGSGTRLTVV.

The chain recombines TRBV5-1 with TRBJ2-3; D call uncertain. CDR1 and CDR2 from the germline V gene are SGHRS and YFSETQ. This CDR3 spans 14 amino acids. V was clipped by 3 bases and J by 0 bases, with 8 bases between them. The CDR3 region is CASSSWASTDTQYF. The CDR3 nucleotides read TGCGCCAGCAGCTCCTGGGCGAGCACAGATACGCAGTATTTT.

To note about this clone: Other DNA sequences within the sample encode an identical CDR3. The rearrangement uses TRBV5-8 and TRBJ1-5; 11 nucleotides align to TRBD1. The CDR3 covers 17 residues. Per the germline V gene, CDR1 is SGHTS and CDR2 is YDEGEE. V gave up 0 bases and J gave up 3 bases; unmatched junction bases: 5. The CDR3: CASSLDGGQGVNQPQHF. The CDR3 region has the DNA TGTGCCAGCAGCTTGGATGGGGGACAGGGGGTCAATCAGCCCCAGCATTTT.

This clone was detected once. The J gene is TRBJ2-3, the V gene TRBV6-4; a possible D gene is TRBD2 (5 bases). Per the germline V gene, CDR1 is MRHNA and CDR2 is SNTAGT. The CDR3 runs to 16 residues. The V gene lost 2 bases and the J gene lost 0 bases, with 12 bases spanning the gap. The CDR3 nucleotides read TGTGCCAGCAGTGACGGGAAAGGAGGTAGCACAGATACGCAGTATTTT. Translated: CASSDGKGGSTDTQYF.

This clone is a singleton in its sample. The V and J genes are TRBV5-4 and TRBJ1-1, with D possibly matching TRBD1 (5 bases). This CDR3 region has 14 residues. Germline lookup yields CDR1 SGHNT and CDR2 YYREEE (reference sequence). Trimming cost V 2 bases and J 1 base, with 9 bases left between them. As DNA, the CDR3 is TGTGCCAGCAGCTTTCCGACAGCGAACACTGAAGCTTTCTTT. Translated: CASSFPTANTEAFF.

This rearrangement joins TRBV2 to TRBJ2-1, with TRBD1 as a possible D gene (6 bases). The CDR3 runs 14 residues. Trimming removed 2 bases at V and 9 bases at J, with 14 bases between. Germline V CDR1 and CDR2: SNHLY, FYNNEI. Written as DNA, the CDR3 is TGTGCCAGCAGTGAAACAGGGATGTATGGTGAGCAGTTCTTC. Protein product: CASSETGMYGEQFF.

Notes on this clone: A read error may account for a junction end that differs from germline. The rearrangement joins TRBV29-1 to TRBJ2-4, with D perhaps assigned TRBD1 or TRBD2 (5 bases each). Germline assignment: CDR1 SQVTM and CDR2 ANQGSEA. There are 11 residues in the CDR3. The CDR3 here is CTSGNRDLSHF. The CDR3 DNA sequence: TGCACCTCCGGAAACCGGGACCTTTCTCACTTC. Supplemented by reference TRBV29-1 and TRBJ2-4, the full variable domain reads SAVISQKPSRDICQRGTSLTIQCQVDSQVTMMFWYRQQPGQSLTLIATANQGSEATYESGFVIDKFPISRPNLTFSTLTVSNMSPEDSSIYLCTSGNRDLSHFGAGTRLSVL.

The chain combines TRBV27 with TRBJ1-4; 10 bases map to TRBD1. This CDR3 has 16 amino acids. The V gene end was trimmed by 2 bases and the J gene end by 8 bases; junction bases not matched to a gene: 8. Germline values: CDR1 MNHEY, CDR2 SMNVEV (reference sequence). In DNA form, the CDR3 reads TGTGCCAGCAGTTTAACCGGGGACAGGGGACGGGAAAAACTGTTTTTT. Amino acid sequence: CASSLTGDRGREKLFF.

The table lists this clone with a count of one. In DNA, the CDR3 is TGTGCCTGGCGCCGGGCAGGGAGCTCCTATAATTCACCCCTCCACTTT. Translated, it gives CAWRRAGSSYNSPLHF. The chain is built from TRBV30 and TRBJ1-6, with TRBD1 as a possible D gene (5 bases). V lost 5 bases, J lost 0 bases, and 14 bases lay in between. The CDR3 has 16 residues. The germline gives CDR1 GTSNPN, CDR2 SVGIG (reference sequence).

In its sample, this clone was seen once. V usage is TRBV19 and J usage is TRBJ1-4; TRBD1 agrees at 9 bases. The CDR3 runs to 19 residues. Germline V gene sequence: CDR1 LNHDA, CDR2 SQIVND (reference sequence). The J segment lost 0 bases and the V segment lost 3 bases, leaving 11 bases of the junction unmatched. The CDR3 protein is CASSIWTGDLLATNEKLFF. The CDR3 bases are TGTGCCAGTAGTATTTGGACAGGGGACCTACTAGCAACTAATGAAAAACTGTTTTTT.

The CDR3 region has the DNA TGTGCCAGCAGCTCGACGGGAGAAGCTTTCTTT. Its translation: CASSSTGEAFF. J is TRBJ1-1 and V is TRBV6-2 or TRBV6-3; D unresolved. Trimming took 6 bases from V and 8 from J, leaving 10 bases between them. CDR1 MNHEY and CDR2 SVGEGT come from the germline V gene. This CDR3 has 11 amino acids.

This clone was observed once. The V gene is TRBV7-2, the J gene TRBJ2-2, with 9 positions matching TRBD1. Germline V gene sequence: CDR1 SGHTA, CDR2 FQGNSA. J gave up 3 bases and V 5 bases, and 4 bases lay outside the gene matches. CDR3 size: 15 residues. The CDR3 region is CASSTTGGDTGELFF. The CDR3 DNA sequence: TGTGCCAGCAGCACCACAGGGGGCGACACCGGGGAGCTGTTTTTT. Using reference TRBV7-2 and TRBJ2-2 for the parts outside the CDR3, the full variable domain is GAGVSQSPSNKVTEKGKDVELRCDPISGHTALYWYRQSLGQGLEFLIYFQGNSAPDKSGLPSDRFSAERTGGSVSTLTIQRTQQEDSAVYLCASSTTGGDTGELFFGEGSRLTVL.

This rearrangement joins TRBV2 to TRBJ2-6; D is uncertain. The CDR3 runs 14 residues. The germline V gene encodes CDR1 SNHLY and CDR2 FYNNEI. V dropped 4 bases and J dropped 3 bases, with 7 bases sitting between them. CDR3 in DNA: TGTGCCAGCAGTGGGAATGGTGGGGCCAACGTCCTGACTTTC. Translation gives CASSGNGGANVLTF.

This CDR3 reads CASRREGPDTQYF. The CDR3 nucleotides are TGCGCCAGCAGACGGGAGGGCCCAGATACGCAGTATTTT. The chain employs TRBV5-1 and TRBJ2-3, with 8 nucleotides matching TRBD2. The CDR3 length is 13 residues. The V gene's germline CDR1 is SGHRS and CDR2 YFSETQ. The junction had 3 bases not matched to a gene; V was cut back by 5 bases and J by 4 bases.